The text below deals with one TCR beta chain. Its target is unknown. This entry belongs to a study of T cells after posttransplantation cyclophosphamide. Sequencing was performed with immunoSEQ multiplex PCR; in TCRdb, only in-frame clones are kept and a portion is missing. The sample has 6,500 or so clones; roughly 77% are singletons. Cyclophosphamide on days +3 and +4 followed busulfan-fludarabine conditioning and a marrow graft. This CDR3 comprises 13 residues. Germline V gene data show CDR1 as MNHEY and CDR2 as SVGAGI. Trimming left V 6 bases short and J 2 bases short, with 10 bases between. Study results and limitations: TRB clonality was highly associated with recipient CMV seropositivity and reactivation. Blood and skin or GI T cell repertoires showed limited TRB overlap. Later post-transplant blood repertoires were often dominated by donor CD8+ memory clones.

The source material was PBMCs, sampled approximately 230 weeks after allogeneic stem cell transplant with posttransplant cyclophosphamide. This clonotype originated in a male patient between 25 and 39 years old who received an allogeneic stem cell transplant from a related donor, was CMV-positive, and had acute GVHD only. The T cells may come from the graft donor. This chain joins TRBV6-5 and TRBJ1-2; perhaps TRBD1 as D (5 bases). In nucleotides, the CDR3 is TGTGCCAGCAGGATGACAGTCAACTATGGCTACACCTTC. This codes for CASRMTVNYGYTF.